A selection of T cell receptor beta chains follows, all from one sample in a study of blood T cells in healthy people across ages. TCRdb re-called the 5' RACE reads with MiXCR, one entry per CDR3 protein. The table lists under 800,000 distinct CDR3 sequences, roughly 21% of them singletons. The sequenced sample consisted of blood. All receptors derive from a man aged 70-80 years in good health. Each CDR3 is given with its conserved first and last residue. D genes are given only for firm matches. Clone size is not always given. Where it is, it says once, few, many or a class for expanded clones.

TGTGCCTGGACCCCCCAGCGTGGGGCCTACGAGCAGTACTTC	CAWTPQRGAYEQYF	NA	TRBV30	TRBJ2-7	14	many
TGTGCCATCAGAAGGCGAGATAGCGGTGATTCTAGCACAGATACGCAGTATTTT	CAIRRRDSGDSSTDTQYF	NA	TRBV10-3	TRBJ2-3	18	few
TGCGCCAGCAGCTTGACCAACAGGGCTGAAGCTTTCTTT	CASSLTNRAEAFF	NA	TRBV5-1	TRBJ1-1	13	many
TGCGCCAGCAGCCAGTCAACTGGGTCCATCTCCTACGAGCAGTACTTC	CASSQSTGSISYEQYF	NA	TRBV4-3	TRBJ2-7	16	few
TGCAGTGCTTGGACAGGGGGAGGTGAAAAACTGTTTTTT	CSAWTGGGEKLFF	TRBD1	TRBV20-1	TRBJ1-4	13	NA
TGCAGTGCTGGGAGGGGAGATACGCAGTATTTT	CSAGRGDTQYF	TRBD2	TRBV20-1	TRBJ2-3	11	many
TGTGCCAGCAGTTTGGACAGTCTGAGCACCGGGGAGCTGTTTTTT	CASSLDSLSTGELFF	NA	TRBV12-3/TRBV12-4	TRBJ2-2	15	NA
TGTGCCAGCAGCCGGGACAGCCACGAGCAGTACTTC	CASSRDSHEQYF	TRBD1	TRBV7-8	TRBJ2-7	12	NA
TGTGCCAGCAGCTTAGGCCTACTGGGATACGAGCAGTTCTTC	CASSLGLLGYEQFF	NA	TRBV7-9	TRBJ2-1	14	few
TGTGCCAGCACCCGCACAGAATCCTCCTACGAGCAGTACTTC	CASTRTESSYEQYF	NA	TRBV12-3/TRBV12-4	TRBJ2-7	14	NA
TGTGCCAGCAGTTGGCCAGGGTCGGATCAGCCCCAGCATTTT	CASSWPGSDQPQHF	NA	TRBV6-2/TRBV6-3	TRBJ1-5	14	NA
TGTGCCAGTAGTATGGGCAGTTGGGAAGCTTTCTTT	CASSMGSWEAFF	NA	TRBV19	TRBJ1-1	12	once
TGCAGTGCTAGAGATCATGGACTAGCGGGAGGCGAAGCTGACACGCAGTATTTT	CSARDHGLAGGEADTQYF	TRBD2	TRBV20-1	TRBJ2-3	18	few
TGTGCCATCAGTCACCGGACAGGTGAAGCTTTCTTT	CAISHRTGEAFF	TRBD1	TRBV10-3	TRBJ1-1	12	few
TGTGCCAGCAGTAAACAGGGACACAGCAATCAGCCCCAGCATTTT	CASSKQGHSNQPQHF	NA	TRBV2	TRBJ1-5	15	few
TGTGCCAGCAGCCAGAGGACAGGGGGATACGAGCAGTACTTC	CASSQRTGGYEQYF	TRBD1	TRBV14	TRBJ2-7	14	NA
TGTGCCAGCTCACAACAGGTCTATGGCTACACCTTC	CASSQQVYGYTF	NA	TRBV18	TRBJ1-2	12	NA
TGTGCCAGCAGTGCCTGGGACTCACAAGAGACCCAGTACTTC	CASSAWDSQETQYF	NA	TRBV6-1	TRBJ2-5	14	NA
TGCGCCAGCAGCCAGGGAGGTGGGGCCAACGTCCTGACTTTC	CASSQGGGANVLTF	NA	TRBV4-3	TRBJ2-6	14	NA
TGTGCCAGCAGCTTAGGAGAGACAGTACAAGAGACCCAGTACTTC	CASSLGETVQETQYF	NA	TRBV7-9	TRBJ2-5	15	NA
TGTGCCAGTAGTCGAGGACTAGCGGGAGAATACGAGCAGTACTTC	CASSRGLAGEYEQYF	TRBD2	TRBV19	TRBJ2-7	15	NA
TGTGCCAGCAACGAGGGGGCGCGATCCTACGAGCAGTACTTC	CASNEGARSYEQYF	TRBD1	TRBV7-9	TRBJ2-7	14	NA
TGCAGTGCTAGAGCCCTAGCGGGAGGGCGCACAGATACGCAGTATTTT	CSARALAGGRTDTQYF	TRBD2	TRBV20-1	TRBJ2-3	16	NA
TGTGCCAGCAGCCAAGGGTCGGGGACAGGGTATTCATTGAGCAATCAGCCCCAGCATTTT	CASSQGSGTGYSLSNQPQHF	TRBD1	TRBV3-1	TRBJ1-5	20	NA
TGCAGCGTTAGAAGCGGGAAAGACGAGCAGTACTTC	CSVRSGKDEQYF	TRBD2	TRBV29-1	TRBJ2-7	12	few
TGTGCCAGCAGTTATGCAGGGCCGAACACTGAAGCTTTCTTT	CASSYAGPNTEAFF	NA	TRBV6-5	TRBJ1-1	14	few
TGCGCCAGCAGCCAAGCCGGCCAGGGTGGCGGGGAGCTGTTTTTT	CASSQAGQGGGELFF	NA	TRBV4-1	TRBJ2-2	15	few